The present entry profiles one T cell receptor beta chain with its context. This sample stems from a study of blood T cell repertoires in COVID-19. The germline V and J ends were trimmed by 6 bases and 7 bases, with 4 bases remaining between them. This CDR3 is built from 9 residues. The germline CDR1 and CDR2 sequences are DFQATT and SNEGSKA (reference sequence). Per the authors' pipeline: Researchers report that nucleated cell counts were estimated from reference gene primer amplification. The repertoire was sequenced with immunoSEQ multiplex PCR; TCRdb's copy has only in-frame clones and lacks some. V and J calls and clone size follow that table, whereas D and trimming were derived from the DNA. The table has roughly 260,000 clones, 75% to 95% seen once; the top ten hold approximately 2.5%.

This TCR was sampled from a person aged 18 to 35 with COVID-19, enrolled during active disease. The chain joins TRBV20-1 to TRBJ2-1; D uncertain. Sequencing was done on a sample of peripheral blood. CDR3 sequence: CSAGNEQFF. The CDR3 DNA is TGCAGTGCCGGGAATGAGCAGTTCTTC.